This passage covers 27 T cell receptor beta chains from one sample sequenced in a study of cytomegalovirus exposure and HLA in healthy donors listed by TCRdb under 2017. The library was obtained by the immunoSEQ multiplex PCR assay. For the multiplex PCR, a mixture combining 60 forward primers for TCR Vbeta segments and 13 reverse primers for TCR Jbeta segments was used. TCRdb obtained this table from immuneACCESS and retained in-frame rearrangements with V and J assigned. These tables miss some clones; where compared with another copy, unresolved V genes account for less than half of the shortfall, and the remainder is unexplained. This sample holds about 160,000 clones; 70% to 85% were observed only once. The ten largest make up more than 1.2% of the sample. The sample consisted of PBMCs. These receptors were taken from a male donor in good health and CMV-seronegative.

The chain recombines TRBV7-9 with TRBJ1-3, with a tentative D call TRBD1 (5 bases). Trimming removed 6 bases from V and 2 bases from J, with 11 bases in between. Germline CDR1 reads SEHNR; CDR2 reads FQNEAQ (reference sequence). The CDR3 totals 14 residues. The DNA of the CDR3 is TGTGCCAGCAGATCCCAGGGTCCTGGAAACACCATATATTTT. It yields the protein CASRSQGPGNTIYF. The full variable domain, completed using reference TRBV7-9 and TRBJ1-3, is DTGVSQNPRHKITKRGQNVTFRCDPISEHNRLYWYRQTLGQGPEFLTYFQNEAQLEKSRLLSDRFSAERPKGSFSTLEIQRTEQGDSAMYLCASRSQGPGNTIYFGEGSWLTVV.

This clone appeared once. The chain has TRBV5-1 and TRBJ2-5; 8 bases are shared with TRBD1. Germline CDR1 reads SGHRS; CDR2 reads YFSETQ. Trimming removed 3 bases from V and 1 base from J; junction bases left unmatched: 8. The CDR3 is made up of 16 amino acids. CDR3: CASSYGQGGLQETQYF. The CDR3 nucleotides are TGCGCCAGCAGCTACGGACAGGGTGGTCTCCAAGAGACCCAGTACTTC.

V usage is TRBV9 and J usage is TRBJ2-7; a weak D match, TRBD2 (6 bases). Trimming took 0 bases from V and 2 from J, leaving 9 bases between them. The CDR3 length is 14 residues. CDR1 and CDR2 from the germline V gene are SGDLS and YYNGEE. As DNA, the CDR3 is TGTGCCAGCAGCGTAGGCGGGGCCACCTACGAGCAGTACTTC. Its translation is CASSVGGATYEQYF.

The CDR3, as DNA: TGCGCCAGCAGCCAGAGGGACAGGGACAACACTGAAGCTTTCTTT. Its translation is CASSQRDRDNTEAFF. V is TRBV4-1 and J is TRBJ1-1, with 9 bases fitting TRBD1. The CDR3 length is 15 residues. Losses at the gene ends were 3 bases for V and 2 bases for J; bases not matched to a gene: 4. Per the germline V gene, CDR1 is MGHRA and CDR2 is YSYEKL.

This chain links TRBV7-3 with TRBJ2-3, with D maybe TRBD2 (6 bases). In germline, CDR1 is SGHTA, CDR2 FQGTGA. Trimming left V 2 bases short and J 2 bases short, with 11 bases between. The CDR3 contains 15 residues. In nucleotides, the CDR3 is TGTGCCAGCAGCTTAGGTAGCGGACTCACAGATACGCAGTATTTT. Its protein is CASSLGSGLTDTQYF.

The rearrangement uses TRBV28 and TRBJ1-1, with a possible D match to TRBD1 (5 bases). In germline, CDR1 is MDHEN, CDR2 SYDVKM. The V end lost 7 bases, the J end lost 6 bases, and 15 bases lay between the germline ends. This CDR3 is built from 13 residues. The CDR3 spells CASTRRGVSEAFF. The CDR3, as DNA: TGTGCCAGCACCCGGCGGGGCGTTTCTGAAGCTTTCTTT.

This clone was detected a few times. A read error may account for a junction end that differs from germline. The chain has TRBV14 and TRBJ2-7; perhaps TRBD1 as D (6 bases). CDR3 length equals 12 residues. Germline V lookup: CDR1 SGHDN, CDR2 FVKESK. The CDR3 is CASSQPPGVWDF. CDR3 DNA: TGTGCCAGCAGCCAACCACCAGGGGTTTGGGACTTC.

V gene TRBV4-1 combines with J gene TRBJ2-3; D might be TRBD1 (6 bases). The CDR3 consists of 16 residues. V was shortened by 0 bases and J by 4 bases, with 14 bases between the two germline ends. Germline V gene sequence: CDR1 MGHRA, CDR2 YSYEKL. CDR3 nucleotides: TGCGCCAGCAGCCAAGATCTTACAGGGTTGGCAGATACGCAGTATTTT. Its protein product is CASSQDLTGLADTQYF.

The rearrangement uses TRBV7-3 and TRBJ2-3; 7 bases fit TRBD1. The germline V gene encodes CDR1 SGHTA and CDR2 FQGTGA. This CDR3 has 15 amino acids. The V gene end was trimmed by 5 bases and the J gene end by 0 bases; junction bases not matched to a gene: 5. CDR3 region: CASSPGQASTDTQYF. The CDR3 DNA sequence: TGTGCCAGCAGCCCCGGACAGGCTAGCACAGATACGCAGTATTTT.

The chain links TRBV5-1 to TRBJ2-5, with 8 bases aligning to TRBD1. CDR1 SGHRS and CDR2 YFSETQ come from the germline V gene. CDR3 size: 13 residues. Trimming took 5 bases from V and 5 from J; bases not matched to a gene: 5. Here the CDR3 DNA reads TGCGCCAGCAGTCCGGACAGGGTGGAGACCCAGTACTTC. This translates into CASSPDRVETQYF.

The chain combines TRBV19 with TRBJ2-7; D may be TRBD1 (5 bases). This CDR3 spans 14 amino acids. Germline V gene data show CDR1 as LNHDA and CDR2 as SQIVND (reference sequence). V was clipped by 6 bases and J by 1 base, with 13 bases between them. The CDR3 is CASSDQGISYEQYF. As DNA, the CDR3 is TGTGCCAGTAGCGACCAGGGAATTTCCTACGAGCAGTACTTC.

The chain carries TRBV30 and TRBJ1-2; no definite D call. V shed 2 bases and J shed 5 bases, with 9 bases lying between them. CDR3 size: 12 residues. CDR1 and CDR2 (germline): GTSNPN, SVGIG (reference sequence). The CDR3 loop reads CAWSKAEYGYTF. The CDR3 DNA sequence: TGTGCCTGGAGTAAAGCCGAATATGGCTACACCTTC.

This clone was seen a handful of times. The chain is built from TRBV11-2 and TRBJ1-5; TRBD1 might be the D (5 bases). The CDR3 totals 12 residues. The V end was cut by 6 bases, the J end by 9 bases, with 12 bases between. Germline V gene lookup returns CDR1 SGHAT and CDR2 FQNNGV. The DNA for the CDR3 is TGTGCCAGCAGTTCCGGCCAGGGGCCCCAGCATTTT. As protein: CASSSGQGPQHF.

The chain combines TRBV21-1 with TRBJ2-7; the D call in the table, TRBD1, was not verified against the DNA. TRBV21-1 is annotated as a pseudogene. The CDR3 sequence is 14 residues long. Written as DNA, the CDR3 is TGTGCCAGCAGCAAAGTAGAGGGGGTCCGCGAGCAGTACTTC. This codes for CASSKVEGVREQYF.

This clone was seen a single time. The chain joins TRBV7-6 to TRBJ2-5, with 9 bases matching TRBD1. Germline CDR1 is SGHVS and CDR2 is FNYEAQ. This CDR3 spans 18 amino acids. The junction had 15 bases not matched to a gene; V was cut back by 4 bases and J by 3 bases. The CDR3 DNA sequence: TGTGCCAGCAGCTCGCGCCCGAGGGACAGGGAGAGGGAAGAGACCCAGTACTTC. Translating gives CASSSRPRDREREETQYF.

The V and J genes are TRBV2 and TRBJ1-2, with a weak D call TRBD1 (5 bases). The CDR3 has 12 residues. Germline V gene sequence: CDR1 SNHLY, CDR2 FYNNEI. The germline V and J ends were trimmed by 6 bases and 5 bases, with 10 bases remaining between them. DNA of the CDR3: TGTGCCAGCAGCCAGGGAGGTTATGGCTACACCTTC. Amino acids: CASSQGGYGYTF.

This clone was counted only a few times. The chain links TRBV5-4 to TRBJ1-1, with a weak D call TRBD1 (6 bases). Germline CDR1 and CDR2: SGHNT and YYREEE (reference sequence). The CDR3 runs 13 residues. The V end was cut by 4 bases, the J end by 6 bases, with 13 bases between. The CDR3 sequence: CASSAQGGAEAFF. The DNA of the CDR3 is TGTGCCAGCAGCGCACAGGGTGGTGCTGAAGCTTTCTTT. The variable domain in full, with the rest retrieved from reference TRBV5-4 and TRBJ1-1, is ETGVTQSPTHLIKTRGQQVTLRCSSQSGHNTVSWYQQALGQGPQFIFQYYREEENGRGNFPPRFSGLQFPNYSSELNVNALELDDSALYLCASSAQGGAEAFFGQGTRLTVV.

Only one count was recorded for this clone. V is TRBV18 and J is TRBJ1-2; 9 bases are a match to TRBD1. Germline lookup yields CDR1 KGHSH and CDR2 LQKENI. The CDR3 spans 14 residues. V gave up 8 bases and J gave up 1 base; unmatched junction bases: 5. The CDR3 DNA sequence: TGTGCCAGCGCAACAGGGGGCGATAACTATGGCTACACCTTC. Translated, it gives CASATGGDNYGYTF.

V usage is TRBV5-1 and J usage is TRBJ2-1; 7 nucleotides line up with TRBD1. The CDR3 is 12 amino acids. After removal of 2 bases from V and 9 bases from J, the junction contained 2 bases not matched to a gene. Germline V gene lookup returns CDR1 SGHRS and CDR2 YFSETQ. In DNA form, the CDR3 reads TGCGCCAGCAGCTTACAGGGGAGTGAGCAGTTCTTC. Residues: CASSLQGSEQFF.

This chain joins TRBV5-1 and TRBJ2-3, with D perhaps TRBD1 (5 bases). From germline, CDR1 is SGHRS and CDR2 YFSETQ. The length of the CDR3 is 12 residues. V was trimmed by 4 bases and J by 6 bases, leaving 9 bases between them. The CDR3 region is CASSISGDTQYF. The CDR3 nucleotides are TGCGCCAGCAGCATTTCAGGGGATACGCAGTATTTT. The complete variable domain, with remaining parts taken from reference TRBV5-1 and TRBJ2-3, reads KAGVTQTPRYLIKTRGQQVTLSCSPISGHRSVSWYQQTPGQGLQFLFEYFSETQRNKGNFPGRFSGRQFSNSRSEMNVSTLELGDSALYLCASSISGDTQYFGPGTRLTVL.

This CDR3 is CAWSAHRPGLVRHEQFF. The CDR3 coding sequence is TGTGCCTGGAGTGCCCACCGGCCGGGACTAGTTCGCCATGAGCAGTTCTTC. The chain has TRBV30 and TRBJ2-1, with 8 bases that match TRBD2. V lost 1 base and J lost 8; bases outside the gene matches: 16. This CDR3 is built from 17 residues. The germline V gene has CDR1 GTSNPN and CDR2 SVGIG (reference sequence).

The chain combines TRBV5-1 with TRBJ2-1, with D possibly TRBD2 on 6 matching bases. CDR1 and CDR2 (germline): SGHRS, YFSETQ. CDR3 length equals 16 residues. V was trimmed by 7 bases and J by 2 bases, leaving 19 bases between them. The CDR3 protein is CASGTRRAPTYNEQFF. CDR3 nucleotide sequence: TGCGCCAGCGGGACGAGGAGGGCCCCTACCTACAATGAGCAGTTCTTC.

This sequence joins TRBV4-1 and TRBJ2-7; D unresolved. From germline, CDR1 is MGHRA and CDR2 YSYEKL. The CDR3 runs to 14 residues. V was cut by 2 bases and J by 4 bases, with 12 bases left in between. CDR3 residues: CASSQPVGQYEQYF. DNA for the CDR3: TGCGCCAGCAGCCAACCGGTGGGCCAGTACGAGCAGTACTTC.

This chain links TRBV5-1 with TRBJ2-3; 9 bases align to TRBD2. Germline loops: CDR1 SGHRS, CDR2 YFSETQ. The J segment lost 2 bases and the V segment lost 4 bases, leaving 5 bases of the junction unmatched. The CDR3 has 15 residues. CDR3 protein: CASSIGLAFTDTQYF. The CDR3 DNA reads TGCGCCAGCAGCATAGGACTAGCGTTCACAGATACGCAGTATTTT.

Points on this clone: Within the sample, other DNA sequences also encode this same CDR3. This sequence joins TRBV30 and TRBJ2-1; possibly TRBD1 for D (6 bases). Trimming took 2 bases from V and 7 from J, leaving 9 bases between them. There are 12 residues in the CDR3. Looked up from germline, CDR1 is GTSNPN and CDR2 is SVGIG (reference sequence). For the CDR3, the DNA is TGTGCCTGGAGTACTACAGGGAATGAGCAGTTCTTC. It specifies CAWSTTGNEQFF.

This chain uses TRBV27 with TRBJ2-5; D is perhaps TRBD1 (6 bases). Trimming cost V 5 bases and J 3 bases, with 10 bases left between them. The germline V gene encodes CDR1 MNHEY and CDR2 SMNVEV (reference sequence). The CDR3 has 13 amino acids. DNA of the CDR3: TGTGCCAGCAGTCTAACAGGGAAAGAGACCCAGTACTTC. It encodes CASSLTGKETQYF.

V and J are TRBV28 and TRBJ1-2; perhaps TRBD1 as D (5 bases). Germline V gene sequence: CDR1 MDHEN, CDR2 SYDVKM. V shed 4 bases and J shed 5 bases, with 17 bases lying between them. The CDR3 runs to 15 residues. Here the CDR3 reads CASSSPGWGGYGYTF. The CDR3 DNA follows: TGTGCCAGCAGTTCTCCGGGGTGGGGGGGTTATGGCTACACCTTC.